This record covers a single T cell receptor (beta chain). Sequencing used immunoSEQ multiplex PCR; TCRdb keeps in-frame clones, though not all of them. This sample has millions of clones, with approximately 92% found just once. The CDR3 loop spans 13 amino acids. V gave up 3 bases and J gave up 5 bases, with 10 bases separating them. CDR1 is SGHAT, CDR2 FQNNGV, per germline. The data stem from a study of shared clonotypes between healthy human individuals. The chain combines TRBV11-2 with TRBJ1-1; D unresolved. This receptor was identified in a man younger than 35 in good health. The sample consisted of naive CD4+ T cells sorted from blood. This sample's subset: CD45RA+ positively selected. CDR3 DNA: TGTGCCAGCAGCTTTTCCGGAATTACTGAAGCTTTCTTT. Encoded protein: CASSFSGITEAFF.